This TCR beta chain is drawn from a study of CD8 T cells in Susac syndrome. Trimming cost V 4 bases and J 4 bases; bases outside gene matches: 17. The germline CDR1 and CDR2 sequences are LGHDT and YNNKEL (reference sequence). This CDR3 has 18 residues. This clonotype was seen once. The RNA, about 0.5 to 1 ug, was put through reverse transcription using random hexamers. TCRdb ran MiXCR on the immunoSEQ multiplex PCR reads and lists one entry per CDR3 protein. The sample shows around 170,000 distinct CDR3 sequences, about 94% of them seen only once. The V gene is TRBV3-1, the J gene TRBJ2-7; 9 nucleotides match TRBD2. Sequencing was carried out using CD4+ T cells from PBMCs. This receptor was identified in a human donor with Susac syndrome. As DNA, the CDR3 is TGTGCCAGCAGCCCCGACACGCTAGCGGGGACTTACCCATACGAGCAGTACTTC. Its translation: CASSPDTLAGTYPYEQYF.